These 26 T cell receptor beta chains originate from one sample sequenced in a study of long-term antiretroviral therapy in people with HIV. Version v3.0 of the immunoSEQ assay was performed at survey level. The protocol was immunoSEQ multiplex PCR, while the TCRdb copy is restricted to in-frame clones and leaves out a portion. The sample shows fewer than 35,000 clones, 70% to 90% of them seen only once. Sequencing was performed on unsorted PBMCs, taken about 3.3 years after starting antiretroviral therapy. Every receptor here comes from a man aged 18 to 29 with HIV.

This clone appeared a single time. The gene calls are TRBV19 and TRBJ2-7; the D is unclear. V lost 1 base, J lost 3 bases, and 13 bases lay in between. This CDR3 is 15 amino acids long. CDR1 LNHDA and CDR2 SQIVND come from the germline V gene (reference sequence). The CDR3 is CASSIVGETYYEQYF. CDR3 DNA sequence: TGTGCCAGTAGTATAGTTGGGGAAACATACTACGAGCAGTACTTC.

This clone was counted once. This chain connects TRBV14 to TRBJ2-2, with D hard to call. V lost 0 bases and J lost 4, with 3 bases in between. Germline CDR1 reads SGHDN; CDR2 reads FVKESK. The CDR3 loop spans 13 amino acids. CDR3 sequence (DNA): TGTGCCAGCAGCCAAGATTTCACCGGGGAGCTGTTTTTT. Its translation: CASSQDFTGELFF.

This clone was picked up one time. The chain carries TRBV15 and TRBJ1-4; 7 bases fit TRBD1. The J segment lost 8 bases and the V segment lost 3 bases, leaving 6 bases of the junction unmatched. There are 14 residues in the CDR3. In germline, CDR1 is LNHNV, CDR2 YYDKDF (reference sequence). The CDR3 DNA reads TGTGCCACCAGCAGCCAGACAGGGAGAGAAAAACTGTTTTTT. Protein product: CATSSQTGREKLFF. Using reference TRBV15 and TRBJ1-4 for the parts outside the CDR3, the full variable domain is DAMVIQNPRYQVTQFGKPVTLSCSQTLNHNVMYWYQQKSSQAPKLLFHYYDKDFNNEADTPDNFQSRRPNTSFCFLDIRSPGLGDTAMYLCATSSQTGREKLFFGSGTQLSVL.

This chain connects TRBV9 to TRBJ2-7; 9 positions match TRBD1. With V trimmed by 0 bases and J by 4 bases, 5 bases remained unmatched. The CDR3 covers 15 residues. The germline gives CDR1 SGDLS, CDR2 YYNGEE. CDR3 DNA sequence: TGTGCCAGCAGCGTAGCGGGACAGGGACCATACGAGCAGTACTTC. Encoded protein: CASSVAGQGPYEQYF. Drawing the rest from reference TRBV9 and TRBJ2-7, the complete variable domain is DSGVTQTPKHLITATGQRVTLRCSPRSGDLSVYWYQQSLDQGLQFLIQYYNGEERAKGNILERFSAQQFPDLHSELNLSSLELGDSALYFCASSVAGQGPYEQYFGPGTRLTVT.

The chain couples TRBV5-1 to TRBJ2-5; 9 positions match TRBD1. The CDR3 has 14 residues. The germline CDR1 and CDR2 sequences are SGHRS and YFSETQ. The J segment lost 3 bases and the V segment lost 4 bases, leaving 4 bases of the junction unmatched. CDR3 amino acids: CASSGGTGKETQYF. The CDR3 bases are TGCGCCAGCAGCGGAGGGACAGGGAAAGAGACCCAGTACTTC.

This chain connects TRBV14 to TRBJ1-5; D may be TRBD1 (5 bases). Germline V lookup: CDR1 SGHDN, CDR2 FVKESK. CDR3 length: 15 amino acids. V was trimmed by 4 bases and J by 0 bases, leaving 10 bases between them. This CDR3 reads CASSPNDSSNQPQHF. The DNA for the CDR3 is TGTGCCAGCAGCCCTAACGACAGTAGCAATCAGCCCCAGCATTTT.

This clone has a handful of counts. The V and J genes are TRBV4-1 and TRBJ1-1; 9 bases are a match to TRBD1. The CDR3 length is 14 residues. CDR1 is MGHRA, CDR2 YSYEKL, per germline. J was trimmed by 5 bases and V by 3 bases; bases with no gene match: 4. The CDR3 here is CASSQGQGETEAFF. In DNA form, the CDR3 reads TGCGCCAGCAGCCAGGGACAGGGTGAGACTGAAGCTTTCTTT.

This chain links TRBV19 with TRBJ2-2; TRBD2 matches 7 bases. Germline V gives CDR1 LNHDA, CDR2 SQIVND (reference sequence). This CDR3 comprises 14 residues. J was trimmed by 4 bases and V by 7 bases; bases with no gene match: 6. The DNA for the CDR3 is TGTGCCAGTACCCCGGGAGGTTTCACCGGGGAGCTGTTTTTT. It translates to CASTPGGFTGELFF.

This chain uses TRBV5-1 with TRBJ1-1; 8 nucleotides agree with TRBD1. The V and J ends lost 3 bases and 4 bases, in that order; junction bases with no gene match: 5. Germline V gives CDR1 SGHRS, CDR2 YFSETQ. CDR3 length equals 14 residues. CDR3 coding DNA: TGCGCCAGCAGCTCCGGACAGGGAGGCACTGAAGCTTTCTTT. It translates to CASSSGQGGTEAFF. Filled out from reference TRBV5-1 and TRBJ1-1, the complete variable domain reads KAGVTQTPRYLIKTRGQQVTLSCSPISGHRSVSWYQQTPGQGLQFLFEYFSETQRNKGNFPGRFSGRQFSNSRSEMNVSTLELGDSALYLCASSSGQGGTEAFFGQGTRLTVV.

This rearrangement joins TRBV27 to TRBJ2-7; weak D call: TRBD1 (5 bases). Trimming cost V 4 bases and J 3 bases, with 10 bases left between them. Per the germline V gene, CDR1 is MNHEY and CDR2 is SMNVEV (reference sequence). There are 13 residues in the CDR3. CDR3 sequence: CASSSQGYYEQYF. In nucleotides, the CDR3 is TGTGCCAGCAGTTCCCAGGGCTACTACGAGCAGTACTTC.

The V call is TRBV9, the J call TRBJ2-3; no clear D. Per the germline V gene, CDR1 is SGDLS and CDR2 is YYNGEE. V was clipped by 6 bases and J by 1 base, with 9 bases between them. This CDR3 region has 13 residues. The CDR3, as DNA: TGTGCCAGCACTCCTGGTGGCACAGATACGCAGTATTTT. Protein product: CASTPGGTDTQYF.

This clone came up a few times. The CDR3 loop reads CASSQDKGEGYEQYF. For the CDR3, the DNA is TGCGCCAGCAGCCAAGATAAGGGGGAGGGCTACGAGCAGTACTTC. The J gene is TRBJ2-7, the V gene TRBV4-3; D might be TRBD2 (7 bases). Germline values: CDR1 LGHNA, CDR2 YSLEER. The CDR3 has 15 residues. Trimming removed 0 bases at V and 3 bases at J, with 12 bases between.

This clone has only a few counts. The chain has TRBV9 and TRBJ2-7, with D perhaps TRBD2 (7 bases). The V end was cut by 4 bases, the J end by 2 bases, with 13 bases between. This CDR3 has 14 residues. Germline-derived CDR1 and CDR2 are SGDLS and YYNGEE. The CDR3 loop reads CASSKGGDTYEQYF. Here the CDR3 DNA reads TGTGCCAGCAGCAAGGGAGGGGACACCTACGAGCAGTACTTC.

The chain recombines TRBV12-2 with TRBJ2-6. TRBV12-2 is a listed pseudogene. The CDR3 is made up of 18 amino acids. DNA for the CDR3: TGTGCAAGTCGCCACCCTACCTCCACACAAAGTCGGGCCAACGTCCTGACTTTC. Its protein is CASRHPTSTQSRANVLTF.

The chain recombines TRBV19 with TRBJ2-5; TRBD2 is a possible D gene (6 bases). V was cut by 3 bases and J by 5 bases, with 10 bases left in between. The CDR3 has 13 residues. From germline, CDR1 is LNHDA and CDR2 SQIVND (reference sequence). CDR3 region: CASSMGGWETQYF. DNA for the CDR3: TGTGCCAGTAGTATGGGGGGTTGGGAGACCCAGTACTTC.

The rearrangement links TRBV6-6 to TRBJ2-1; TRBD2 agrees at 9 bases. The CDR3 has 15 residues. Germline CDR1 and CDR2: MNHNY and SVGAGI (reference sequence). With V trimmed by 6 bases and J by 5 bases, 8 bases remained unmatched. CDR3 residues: CASSPPGTSNNEQFF. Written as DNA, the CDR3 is TGTGCCAGCAGCCCCCCCGGGACTAGCAACAATGAGCAGTTCTTC.

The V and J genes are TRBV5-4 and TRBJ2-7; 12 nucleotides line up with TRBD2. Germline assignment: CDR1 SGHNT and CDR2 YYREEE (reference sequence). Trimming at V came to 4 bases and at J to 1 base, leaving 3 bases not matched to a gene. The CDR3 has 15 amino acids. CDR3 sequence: CASSETSGRSYEQYF. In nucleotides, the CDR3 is TGTGCCAGCAGCGAGACTAGCGGGAGATCCTACGAGCAGTACTTC. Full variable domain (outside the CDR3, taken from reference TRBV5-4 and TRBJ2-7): ETGVTQSPTHLIKTRGQQVTLRCSSQSGHNTVSWYQQALGQGPQFIFQYYREEENGRGNFPPRFSGLQFPNYSSELNVNALELDDSALYLCASSETSGRSYEQYFGPGTRLTVT.

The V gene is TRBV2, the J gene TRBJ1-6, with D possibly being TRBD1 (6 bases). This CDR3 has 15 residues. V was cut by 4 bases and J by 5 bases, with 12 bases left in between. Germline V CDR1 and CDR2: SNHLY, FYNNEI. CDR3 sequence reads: CASSVWGADNSPLHF. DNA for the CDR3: TGTGCCAGCAGTGTCTGGGGGGCGGATAATTCACCCCTCCACTTT.

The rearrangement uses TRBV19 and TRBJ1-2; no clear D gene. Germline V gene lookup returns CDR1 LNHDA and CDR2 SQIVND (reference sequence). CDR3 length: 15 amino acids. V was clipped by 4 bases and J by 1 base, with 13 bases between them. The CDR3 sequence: CASSTVRNDNYGYTF. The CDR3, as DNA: TGTGCCAGTAGTACTGTTAGGAACGATAACTATGGCTACACCTTC.

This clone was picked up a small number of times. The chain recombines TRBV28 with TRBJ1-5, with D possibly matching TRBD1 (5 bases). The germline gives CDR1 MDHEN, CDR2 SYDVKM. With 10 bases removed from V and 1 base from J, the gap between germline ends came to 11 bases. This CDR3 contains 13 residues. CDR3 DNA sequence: TGTGCCACCTCGACAGCAAGCAATCAGCCCCAGCATTTT. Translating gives CATSTASNQPQHF.

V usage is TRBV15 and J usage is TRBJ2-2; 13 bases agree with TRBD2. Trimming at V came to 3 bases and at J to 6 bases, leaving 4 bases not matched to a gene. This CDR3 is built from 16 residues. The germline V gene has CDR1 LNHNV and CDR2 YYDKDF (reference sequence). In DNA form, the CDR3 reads TGTGCCACCAGCAGGGGACTAGCGGGATTACCCGGGGAGCTGTTTTTT. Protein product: CATSRGLAGLPGELFF.

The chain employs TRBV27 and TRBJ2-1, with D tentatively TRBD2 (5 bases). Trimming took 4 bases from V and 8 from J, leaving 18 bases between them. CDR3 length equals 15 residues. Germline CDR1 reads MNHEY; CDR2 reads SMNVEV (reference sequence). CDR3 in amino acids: CASSSMDSRGDEQFF. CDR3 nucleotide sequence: TGTGCCAGCAGTTCCATGGACTCTCGTGGGGATGAGCAGTTCTTC.

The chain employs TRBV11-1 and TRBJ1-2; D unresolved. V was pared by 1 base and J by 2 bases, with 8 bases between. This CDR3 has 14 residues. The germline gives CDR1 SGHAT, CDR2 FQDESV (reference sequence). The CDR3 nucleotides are TGTGCCAGCAGCTTAGATCTGGGAAACTATGGCTACACCTTC. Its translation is CASSLDLGNYGYTF.

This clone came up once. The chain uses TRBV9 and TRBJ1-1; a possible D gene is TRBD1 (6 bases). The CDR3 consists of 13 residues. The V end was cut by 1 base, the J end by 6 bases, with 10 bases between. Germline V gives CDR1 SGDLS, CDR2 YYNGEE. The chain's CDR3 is CASSVRTVSEAFF. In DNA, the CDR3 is TGTGCCAGCAGCGTAAGGACAGTCTCTGAAGCTTTCTTT.

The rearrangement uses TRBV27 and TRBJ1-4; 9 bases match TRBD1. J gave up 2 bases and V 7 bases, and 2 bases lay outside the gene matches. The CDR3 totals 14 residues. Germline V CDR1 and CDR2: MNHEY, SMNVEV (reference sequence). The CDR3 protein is CASTTGGTNEKLFF. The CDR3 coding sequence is TGTGCCAGCACCACAGGGGGCACTAATGAAAAACTGTTTTTT.

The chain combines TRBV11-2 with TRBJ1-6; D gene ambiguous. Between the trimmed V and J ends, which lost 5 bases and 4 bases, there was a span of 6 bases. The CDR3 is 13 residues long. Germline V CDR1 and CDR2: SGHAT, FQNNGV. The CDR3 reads CASSRDYNSPLHF. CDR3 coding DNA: TGTGCCAGCAGCAGGGATTATAATTCACCCCTCCACTTT.